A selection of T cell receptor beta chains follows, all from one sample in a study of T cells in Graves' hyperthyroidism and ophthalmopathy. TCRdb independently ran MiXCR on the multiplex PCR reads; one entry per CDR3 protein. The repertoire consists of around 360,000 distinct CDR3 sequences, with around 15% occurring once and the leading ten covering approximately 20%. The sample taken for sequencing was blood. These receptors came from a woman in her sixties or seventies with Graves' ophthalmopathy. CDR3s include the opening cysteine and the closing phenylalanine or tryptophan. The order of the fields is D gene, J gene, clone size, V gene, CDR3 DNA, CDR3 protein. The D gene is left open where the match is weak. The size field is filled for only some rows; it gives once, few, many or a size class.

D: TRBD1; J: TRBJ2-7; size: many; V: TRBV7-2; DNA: TGTGCCAGCAGCCCTGGACAGGGCTTCTACGAGCAGTACTTC; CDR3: CASSPGQGFYEQYF
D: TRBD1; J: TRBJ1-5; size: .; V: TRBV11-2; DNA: TGTGCCAGCAGCATGGGACAGGGAACCAATCAGCCCCAGCATTTT; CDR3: CASSMGQGTNQPQHF
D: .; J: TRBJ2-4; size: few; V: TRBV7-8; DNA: TGTGCCAGCAGCTCACAGTTCATTCAGTACTTC; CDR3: CASSSQFIQYF
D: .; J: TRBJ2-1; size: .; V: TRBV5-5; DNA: TGTGCCAGCAGCTTGGCCCATAGAGGGGATGAGCAGTTCTTC; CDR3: CASSLAHRGDEQFF
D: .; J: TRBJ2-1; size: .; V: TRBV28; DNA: TGTGCCAGCCCCTCCCGAGTTGGGGCTTACAATGAGCAGTTCTTC; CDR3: CASPSRVGAYNEQFF
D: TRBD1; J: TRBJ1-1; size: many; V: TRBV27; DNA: TGTGCCAGCAGTTTAAGGGACAGGGGCCCGGGGGCTGAAGCTTTCTTT; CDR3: CASSLRDRGPGAEAFF
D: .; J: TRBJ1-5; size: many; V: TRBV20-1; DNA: TGCAGTGCTAGCGCTACGGGGGCTTGGAATCAGCCCCAGCATTTT; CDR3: CSASATGAWNQPQHF
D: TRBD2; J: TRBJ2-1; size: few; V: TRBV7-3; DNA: TGTGCCAGCAGCTTAATGGGTAGCGGGATAGAGGGGAATGAGCAGTTCTTC; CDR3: CASSLMGSGIEGNEQFF
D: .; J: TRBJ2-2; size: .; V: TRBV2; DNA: TGTGCCAGCGGGAGACTAGGACCCCGGGGGGAGCTGTTTTTT; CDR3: CASGRLGPRGELFF
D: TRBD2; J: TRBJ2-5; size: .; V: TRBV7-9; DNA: TGTGCCAGCAGCTTAGTGGCTAGCGGAAACCAAAAGACCCAGTACTTC; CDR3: CASSLVASGNQKTQYF
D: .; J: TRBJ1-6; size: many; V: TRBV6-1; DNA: TGTGCCAGCAGTAGCGACAGAGGGTCACCCCTCCACTTT; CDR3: CASSSDRGSPLHF
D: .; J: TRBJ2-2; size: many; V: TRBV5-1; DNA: TGCGCCAGCAGCCCGGGGGCGCGCGGGGAGCTGTTTTTT; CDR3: CASSPGARGELFF
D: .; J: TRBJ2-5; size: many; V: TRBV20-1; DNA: TGCAGTGCTAGACCACAGGCAACCTGGGAGACCCAGTACTTC; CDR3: CSARPQATWETQYF
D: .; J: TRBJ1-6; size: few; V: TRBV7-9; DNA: TGTGCCAGCAGCTTTACAAATCAGGGGATGTATAATTCACCCCTCCACTTT; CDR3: CASSFTNQGMYNSPLHF
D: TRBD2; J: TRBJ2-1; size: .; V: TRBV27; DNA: TGTGCCAGCAGTTCCTCTAGCGGGATCTACAATGAGCAGTTCTTC; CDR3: CASSSSSGIYNEQFF
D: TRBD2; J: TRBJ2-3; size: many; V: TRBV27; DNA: TGTGCCAGCAGTTTATGGGCTAGCGGGTTGGCGGGCACAGATACGCAGTATTTT; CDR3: CASSLWASGLAGTDTQYF
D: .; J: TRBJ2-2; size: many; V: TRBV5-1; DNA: TGCGCCAGCAGCCTGACTAGTCGGAACACCGGGGAGCTGTTTTTT; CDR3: CASSLTSRNTGELFF